A single sample gave rise to the 13 T cell receptor beta chains below, sequenced in a study of blood T cell repertoires in COVID-19. Clones were read by immunoSEQ multiplex PCR, and TCRdb kept only the in-frame ones, dropping some. The repertoire holds 250,000 or so clones, with 88% as singletons. Sequencing was carried out using PBMCs or T cells enriched from blood (not recorded which). The receptors shown here come from a woman aged 40-49 years who had been exposed to COVID-19.

The rearrangement joins TRBV9 to TRBJ2-2; TRBD2 matches 13 bases. This CDR3 is built from 19 residues. J gave up 2 bases and V 2 bases, and 9 bases lay outside the gene matches. CDR1 and CDR2 from the germline V gene are SGDLS and YYNGEE. CDR3 sequence: CASSVGTSGIRRNTGELFF. DNA for the CDR3: TGTGCCAGCAGCGTGGGGACTAGCGGGATCCGGAGAAACACCGGGGAGCTGTTTTTT.

This CDR3 reads CASSLHVPPGSGGYTF. The CDR3 DNA is TGTGCCAGCAGCTTGCACGTCCCTCCAGGGTCAGGTGGCTACACCTTC. The chain is built from TRBV5-5 and TRBJ1-2, with D possibly matching TRBD1 (5 bases). Trimming took off 1 base at V and 7 bases at J, with 20 bases between the two ends. Germline CDR1 is SGHKS and CDR2 is YYEKEE (reference sequence). The CDR3 totals 16 residues. Complete variable domain (other parts from reference TRBV5-5 and TRBJ1-2): DAGVTQSPTHLIKTRGQQVTLRCSPISGHKSVSWYQQVLGQGPQFIFQYYEKEERGRGNFPDRFSARQFPNYSSELNVNALLLGDSALYLCASSLHVPPGSGGYTFGSGTRLTVV.

V is TRBV7-6 and J is TRBJ2-1; tentatively, D is TRBD2 (6 bases). The germline gives CDR1 SGHVS, CDR2 FNYEAQ. Trimming cost V 1 base and J 4 bases, with 14 bases left between them. The CDR3 covers 16 residues. CDR3 coding DNA: TGTGCCAGCAGCTTAGAGTTCACAGGAGGGTACAATGAGCAGTTCTTC. It yields the protein CASSLEFTGGYNEQFF.

CDR3 amino acids: CASSQVSSGKNIQYF. For the CDR3, the DNA is TGTGCCAGCAGCCAAGTATCCAGCGGGAAAAACATTCAGTACTTC. This chain links TRBV4-2 with TRBJ2-4; a possible D gene is TRBD2 (6 bases). The CDR3 runs to 15 residues. Germline V gives CDR1 LGHNA, CDR2 YNFKEQ. The germline V and J ends were trimmed by 1 base and 4 bases, with 11 bases remaining between them.

The chain links TRBV23-1 to TRBJ1-2, with D perhaps matching TRBD1 (6 bases). TRBV23-1 is labeled an ORF, and its function is uncertain. The CDR3 has 15 residues. V was shortened by 5 bases and J by 7 bases, with 20 bases between the two germline ends. CDR3 in amino acids: CASSANWTALLGYTF. DNA for the CDR3: TGCGCCAGCAGTGCTAATTGGACAGCCTTACTTGGCTACACCTTC.

This clone was counted once. J is TRBJ1-6 and V is TRBV3-1 (or the pseudogene TRBV3-2); D remains unclear. V was shortened by 2 bases and J by 4 bases, with 6 bases between the two germline ends. The CDR3 spans 14 residues. CDR1 LGHDT and CDR2 YNNKEL come from the germline V gene (reference sequence). This chain's CDR3 is CASSQTGYNSPLHF. In DNA form, the CDR3 reads TGTGCCAGCAGCCAAACGGGTTATAATTCACCCCTCCACTTT.

The chain combines TRBV28 with TRBJ2-5, with D unresolved. CDR3 length equals 12 residues. Per germline, CDR1 MDHEN and CDR2 SYDVKM. Deletions cut 5 bases from V and 3 bases from J, with 7 bases between. The CDR3 spells CASSITEETQYF. The DNA for the CDR3 is TGTGCCAGCAGTATCACAGAAGAGACCCAGTACTTC.

The genes are TRBV5-5 and TRBJ2-4; 12 bases map to TRBD2. V lost 4 bases to trimming and J lost 2 bases; unmatched junction nucleotides: 13. The germline CDR1 and CDR2 sequences are SGHKS and YYEKEE (reference sequence). The CDR3 contains 19 residues. The CDR3 bases are TGTGCCAGCAGCGATCGACTAGCGGGGGATTTGGTAACCAAAAACATTCAGTACTTC. This codes for CASSDRLAGDLVTKNIQYF.

The chain joins TRBV5-4 to TRBJ1-6; possibly TRBD1 for D (6 bases). CDR3 length equals 15 residues. Trimming shortened V by 7 bases and J by 0 bases, and 11 bases separated the two germline ends. Germline CDR1 and CDR2: SGHNT and YYREEE (reference sequence). CDR3 residues: CASSDRSSYNSPLHF. The CDR3 DNA reads as TGTGCCAGCTCGGACAGAAGCTCCTATAATTCACCCCTCCACTTT. The variable domain in full, with the rest retrieved from reference TRBV5-4 and TRBJ1-6, is ETGVTQSPTHLIKTRGQQVTLRCSSQSGHNTVSWYQQALGQGPQFIFQYYREEENGRGNFPPRFSGLQFPNYSSELNVNALELDDSALYLCASSDRSSYNSPLHFGNGTRLTVT.

A single count supports this clone. The chain joins TRBV19 to TRBJ2-7; tentatively, D is TRBD1 (5 bases). Germline-derived CDR1 and CDR2 are LNHDA and SQIVND (reference sequence). Trimming removed 1 base from V and 1 base from J, with 11 bases in between. CDR3 length: 15 amino acids. CDR3: CASSIGGAGSYEQYV. In DNA form, the CDR3 reads TGTGCCAGTAGTATAGGGGGCGCCGGGTCCTACGAGCAGTACGTC.

This chain joins TRBV6-2 or TRBV6-3 and TRBJ1-5; maybe TRBD1 (5 bases). CDR3 length equals 17 residues. Trimming took off 0 bases at V and 4 bases at J, with 16 bases between the two ends. CDR1 is MNHEY, CDR2 SVGEGT, per germline. The CDR3 here is CASSYSPRGGINQPQHF. CDR3 bases: TGTGCCAGCAGTTACTCCCCGCGGGGGGGGATAAATCAGCCCCAGCATTTT.

This clone was seen a single time. The rearrangement links TRBV30 to TRBJ2-1; 8 bases fit TRBD2. The junction had 5 bases not matched to a gene; V was cut back by 1 base and J by 3 bases. From germline, CDR1 is GTSNPN and CDR2 SVGIG (reference sequence). The CDR3 covers 15 residues. DNA of the CDR3: TGTGCCTGGAGTGGGGCTAGCGGGCGCTACAATGAGCAGTTCTTC. Protein sequence: CAWSGASGRYNEQFF. Drawing the rest from reference TRBV30 and TRBJ2-1, the complete variable domain is SQTIHQWPATLVQPVGSPLSLECTVEGTSNPNLYWYRQAAGRGLQLLFYSVGIGQISSEVPQNLSASRPQDRQFILSSKKLLLSDSGFYLCAWSGASGRYNEQFFGPGTRLTVL.

The chain combines TRBV19 with TRBJ2-5; 9 positions match TRBD2. Germline V gene lookup returns CDR1 LNHDA and CDR2 SQIVND (reference sequence). The CDR3 spans 15 residues. The V gene end was trimmed by 5 bases and the J gene end by 4 bases; junction bases not matched to a gene: 8. The CDR3 spells CASSSLAGLSETQYF. The CDR3 DNA sequence: TGTGCCAGTAGTTCCCTAGCGGGATTATCAGAGACCCAGTACTTC.